The entry below gives a single T cell receptor (beta chain) sequence along with its context. As yet, its antigen is unknown. The record originates from a study of persistence of HIV-infected CD4 T cells. Overall study results and limits: TCR oligoclonality correlated with proviral oligoclonality in the same sorted populations.

Germline-derived CDR1 and CDR2 are LGHDT and YNNKEL (reference sequence). The CDR3 has 16 residues. The V end lost 4 bases, the J end lost 2 bases, and 12 bases lay between the germline ends. Sequencing used immunoSEQ version 4 in survey mode. Produced via immunoSEQ multiplex PCR; TCRdb's table is partial and in-frame only. The sample holds more than 35,000 clones, around 80% seen once. Cells were stimulated with CMV-infected fibroblast lysates at 8 to 10 ug/mL. CD40L-negative CD69-negative CD45RO-high memory CD4+ T cells were sorted as populations depleted of antigen-responding cells. The genes are TRBV3-1 (or the pseudogene TRBV3-2) and TRBJ2-6; D may correspond to TRBD1 or TRBD2 (6 bases each). The sequence was collected from an adult man with HIV who was CMV-seropositive. The material was CD4+ T cells sorted from PBMCs after approximately 19-hour stimulation, obtained from a patient who received antiretroviral therapy. CDR3 in amino acids: CASSRAGGTGANVLTF. The CDR3 nucleotides read TGTGCCAGCAGCCGAGCCGGGGGCACTGGGGCCAACGTCCTGACTTTC.